One sample yielded the 20 T cell receptor beta chains listed below, sequenced in a study of shared clonotypes between healthy human individuals (dated by TCRdb to about 2020). Library preparation used the immunoSEQ multiplex PCR assay. The clones in this table, taken by TCRdb from immuneACCESS, are in-frame only. Not every clone is retained; where verified, under half of the shortfall comes from an unresolved V gene, and the cause of the rest is unknown. The sample table records about 600,000 clones; around 77% of these occur just once. The ten top clones hold around 13% of the sample. Sample: PBMCs. The receptors originated from a middle-aged woman in good health. Some clones in this sample may be carry-over from other donors' samples.

This sequence joins TRBV11-2 and TRBJ2-7; no clear D gene. CDR1 is SGHAT, CDR2 FQNNGV, per germline. Trimming stripped 8 bases from V and 2 bases from J, with 13 bases between. The CDR3 has 13 residues. Here the CDR3 reads CASSVGIAYEQYF. In DNA form, the CDR3 reads TGTGCCAGCTCGGTTGGGATCGCCTACGAGCAGTACTTC.

This chain connects TRBV6-4 to TRBJ2-3; D gene unclear. This CDR3 has 13 amino acids. V gave up 6 bases and J gave up 3 bases, with 10 bases separating them. CDR1 and CDR2 from the germline V gene are MRHNA and SNTAGT. CDR3 nucleotides: TGTGCCAGCAGCCTCGAGGTAACAGATACGCAGTATTTT. This codes for CASSLEVTDTQYF.

This clone was counted only a few times. This chain uses TRBV19 with TRBJ2-7, with D hard to call. CDR1 and CDR2 from the germline V gene are LNHDA and SQIVND (reference sequence). CDR3 size: 13 residues. V was clipped by 5 bases and J by 5 bases, with 13 bases between them. CDR3 sequence (DNA): TGTGCCAGTAGTGGCCCGAGCCGGGACGAGCAGTACTTC. Protein: CASSGPSRDEQYF.

Turning to this clone: A much larger clone lies one base from this, so it may be a read error. The sample has other DNA sequences that encode this CDR3 too. V and J are TRBV6-5 and TRBJ1-1; 7 positions match TRBD1. CDR1 MNHEY and CDR2 SVGAGI come from the germline V gene. The CDR3 contains 15 residues. CDR3 bases: TGTGCTAGCAGTTACTCGGACAGGAGGCGCACTGAAGCTTTCTTT. It encodes CASSYSDRRRTEAFF.

V and J are TRBV29-1 and TRBJ2-1, with D possibly being TRBD1 (5 bases). Looked up from germline, CDR1 is SQVTM and CDR2 is ANQGSEA. This CDR3 region has 12 residues. Trimming left V 7 bases short and J 8 bases short, with 15 bases between. The CDR3 sequence is CSGRTRFDEQFF. The CDR3 nucleotides are TGCAGCGGAAGGACAAGGTTCGATGAGCAGTTCTTC.

The chain combines TRBV28 with TRBJ1-2; no clear D. Deletions cut 10 bases from V and 8 bases from J, with 14 bases between. Germline values: CDR1 MDHEN, CDR2 SYDVKM. The CDR3 spans 11 residues. Written as DNA, the CDR3 is TGTGCCACCGGCGGGGTCTTGGGCTACACCTTC. Encoded protein: CATGGVLGYTF.

V usage is TRBV9 and J usage is TRBJ2-7; 10 positions match TRBD1. V lost 4 bases and J lost 5; bases outside the gene matches: 12. The CDR3 sequence is 16 residues long. The germline V gene has CDR1 SGDLS and CDR2 YYNGEE. CDR3 sequence: CASSRQPGQGGDEQYF. The CDR3 bases are TGTGCCAGCAGCCGTCAGCCAGGACAGGGGGGGGACGAGCAGTACTTC.

The chain employs TRBV28 and TRBJ2-7, with a weak D call TRBD2 (5 bases). This CDR3 has 12 amino acids. From germline, CDR1 is MDHEN and CDR2 SYDVKM. CDR3 in amino acids: CASGGGSYEQYF. DNA of the CDR3: TGTGCAAGCGGCGGCGGCTCCTACGAGCAGTACTTC.

V gene TRBV4-1 combines with J gene TRBJ1-3; D is unresolved. CDR1 is MGHRA, CDR2 YSYEKL, per germline. V was trimmed by 3 bases and J by 0 bases, leaving 9 bases between them. This CDR3 is 15 amino acids long. CDR3 region: CASSQPGVSGNTIYF. DNA for the CDR3: TGCGCCAGCAGCCAGCCGGGAGTCTCTGGAAACACCATATATTTT.

The chain links TRBV14 to TRBJ2-1; D is ambiguous. Trimming took off 0 bases at V and 6 bases at J, with 6 bases between the two ends. CDR1 and CDR2 from the germline V gene are SGHDN and FVKESK. The CDR3 runs to 13 residues. The CDR3 loop is CASSQDRFNEQFF. The CDR3 region has the DNA TGTGCCAGCAGCCAAGACAGATTCAATGAGCAGTTCTTC.

This sequence joins TRBV28 and TRBJ1-5; 8 nucleotides line up with TRBD1. The CDR3 has 14 amino acids. V trimming: 6 bases; J trimming: 2 bases; junction bases outside the gene matches: 3. Germline V gene data show CDR1 as MDHEN and CDR2 as SYDVKM. The CDR3 loop reads CASRQGGGNQPQHF. The CDR3 nucleotides read TGTGCCAGCAGACAGGGGGGTGGCAATCAGCCCCAGCATTTT. Filled out from reference TRBV28 and TRBJ1-5, the complete variable domain reads DVKVTQSSRYLVKRTGEKVFLECVQDMDHENMFWYRQDPGLGLRLIYFSYDVKMKEKGDIPEGYSVSREKKERFSLILESASTNQTSMYLCASRQGGGNQPQHFGDGTRLSIL.

CDR3 sequence reads: CASSQENGNTIYF. The CDR3 DNA is TGCGCCAGCAGCCAAGAAAACGGAAACACCATATATTTT. This chain connects TRBV4-3 to TRBJ1-3; D unclear. This CDR3 is built from 13 residues. V lost 0 bases and J lost 4, with 4 bases in between. Germline V lookup: CDR1 LGHNA, CDR2 YSLEER.

A note on this clone: The germline gene is not matched at one end of the junction; a read error may be the cause. The gene calls are TRBV7-3 and TRBJ2-3, with 9 bases identical to TRBD2. The CDR3 extends over 15 amino acids. Germline loops: CDR1 SGHTA, CDR2 FQGTGA. The chain's CDR3 is CASSPSGTSIDTQYF. The CDR3 DNA reads TGTGCCAGCAGCCCTAGCGGGACTAGCATAGATACGCAGTATTTT.

This chain links TRBV5-1 with TRBJ2-5; 14 bases align to TRBD2. Germline-derived CDR1 and CDR2 are SGHRS and YFSETQ. V shed 4 bases, J shed 0 bases, and the junction held 5 bases outside the gene matches. CDR3 length: 17 residues. The CDR3 DNA is TGCGCCAGCAGCCACGGGACTAGCGGGAGCTACCAAGAGACCCAGTACTTC. Encoded protein: CASSHGTSGSYQETQYF.

In its sample, this clone was seen a few times. The rearrangement joins TRBV30 to TRBJ1-6, with TRBD1 identical over 9 bases. Germline CDR1 and CDR2: GTSNPN and SVGIG (reference sequence). The CDR3 is made up of 17 amino acids. V lost 1 base to trimming and J lost 1 base; unmatched junction nucleotides: 5. The CDR3 bases are TGTGCCTGGAGTGGGGGGACAGGGAGGTCCTATAATTCACCCCTCCACTTT. This codes for CAWSGGTGRSYNSPLHF.

This clone was found once. V gene TRBV7-9 combines with J gene TRBJ2-2; maybe TRBD2 (5 bases). The ends were cut back, 5 bases at V and 4 bases at J, with 14 bases in the middle. CDR3 length: 15 amino acids. Germline assignment: CDR1 SEHNR and CDR2 FQNEAQ (reference sequence). CDR3 DNA: TGTGCCAGCAGCCTAGGGAGCGTATCCACCGGGGAGCTGTTTTTT. Its protein is CASSLGSVSTGELFF.

The rearrangement joins TRBV11-3 to TRBJ1-5, with D maybe TRBD1 (5 bases). The CDR3 has 14 amino acids. Trimming cost V 0 bases and J 6 bases, with 9 bases left between them. Germline V gene sequence: CDR1 SGHNT, CDR2 YENEEA. CDR3 loop: CASSLEQASQPQHF. The CDR3 DNA sequence: TGTGCCAGCAGCTTAGAACAGGCTAGTCAGCCCCAGCATTTT.

The V call is TRBV5-6, the J call TRBJ1-2; possibly TRBD1 for D (6 bases). The germline V and J ends were trimmed by 6 bases and 6 bases, with 27 bases remaining between them. Germline lookup yields CDR1 SGHDT and CDR2 YYEEEE. CDR3 length: 17 amino acids. CDR3 bases: TGTGCCAGCACCATTGCCCCTGCAGGGGTAAGTTCTGATGGCTACACCTTC. This codes for CASTIAPAGVSSDGYTF.

This clone was found a few times. This chain connects TRBV2 to TRBJ2-7; a weak D match, TRBD1 (5 bases). CDR1 is SNHLY, CDR2 FYNNEI, per germline. The V gene lost 11 bases and the J gene lost 1 base, with 18 bases spanning the gap. The CDR3 loop spans 14 amino acids. This CDR3 is CAGSRGRSSYEQYF. CDR3 bases: TGTGCCGGAAGTAGGGGCCGGAGTTCCTACGAGCAGTACTTC.

The V and J genes are TRBV28 and TRBJ1-1, with 11 bases matching TRBD1. Germline lookup yields CDR1 MDHEN and CDR2 SYDVKM. With V trimmed by 6 bases and J by 10 bases, 16 bases remained unmatched. This CDR3 has 16 amino acids. CDR3 sequence reads: CASRVGAGTGGSVAFF. DNA for the CDR3: TGTGCCAGCAGGGTAGGGGCCGGGACAGGGGGTAGCGTAGCTTTCTTT. The full variable domain, completed using reference TRBV28 and TRBJ1-1, is DVKVTQSSRYLVKRTGEKVFLECVQDMDHENMFWYRQDPGLGLRLIYFSYDVKMKEKGDIPEGYSVSREKKERFSLILESASTNQTSMYLCASRVGAGTGGSVAFFGQGTRLTVV.